This T cell receptor (beta chain) was recorded in a study of immune evolution from preneoplasia to lung adenocarcinoma (dated by TCRdb to about 2021). Study-level background: No AAH lesions showed HLA loss of heterozygosity, compared with 7% of AIS, approximately 15% of MIA and approximately 35% of ADC lesions. The study used immune gene expression, TCR sequencing and multiplex immunofluorescence to profile the immune contexture of lung adenocarcinoma precursors and invasive adenocarcinoma. Resected precursor lesions (AAH, AIS, MIA) and invasive adenocarcinomas were each compared against paired morphologically normal lung tissue. The study reported that fewer than 130 samples were used for TCR sequencing. POLYSOLVER was used to infer class I HLA alleles from exome data, and LOHHLA was used to detect allele-specific HLA loss. Sample size was determined by specimen availability and not by a prior power calculation. TCR sequencing data were obtained from around 51 patients. The overall cohort comprised approximately 53 patients with pulmonary nodules who underwent surgical resection. The immune data were integrated with whole exome sequencing and methylation data from the same cohort of nodules.

Using the immunoSEQ hsTCRbeta Kit, TCR beta CDR3 regions were sequenced from DNA. Processing in the source paper ran as follows. The ImmunoSEQ Analyzer was used to analyse the TCR sequencing data. T cell clonality was defined as 1 minus Pielou's evenness, as computed on productive rearrangements. To measure T cell diversity, the inverse Simpson index was applied to productive templates. T cell density was TCR beta template counts normalized to usable DNA, estimated by amplifying and sequencing housekeeping genes. TCR metrics were compared across histologic stages using two-sided Kruskal-Wallis tests. The table was pulled from immuneACCESS by TCRdb, which kept in-frame rearrangements only. Such tables lose some clones; where checked, under half of the loss comes from unresolved V genes, and the rest has no known cause. The V and J calls and clone size are taken from that table; D and trimming were inferred from the DNA. This sample comprises about 5,600 clones, roughly 77% of them detected only once. Around 8.7% of the sample is held by the ten biggest clonotypes.

Points on this clone: This receptor's antigen is unknown. No much larger clone exists at a distance of one base, and base qualities are not known.

Beyond this particular receptor, the publication reports: The findings reflected association rather than direct causation, and larger cohorts with long-term follow-up and longitudinal biopsies were considered necessary. The highest clonality was observed in normal lung, whereas higher T cell density and diversity but lower clonality appeared to be present in later-stage lesions. All patients were from Japan and China, so applicability to Western populations was uncertain. Normal lung had the highest top T cell clone frequencies, which appeared to decline progressively from AAH through AIS, MIA and invasive adenocarcinoma. KRAS-mutant nodules showed the highest T cell clonality compared with EGFR-mutant or double wild-type lesions.

From the cysteine up to the phenylalanine, the CDR3 has a length of 15 residues. The CDR3 DNA has 45 bases and is translated from base 1. Deletion took 0 bases off V and 2 bases off J, with a span of 8 bases between the germline ends. CDR1 MGHRA and CDR2 YSYEKL were looked up in the germline V gene. Resection was performed on patients in Japan or China between 2014 and 2017. Histologic diagnosis of each case was confirmed independently by two lung cancer pathologists on H&E slides. To enrich premalignant or tumor cells for nucleic acid extraction, macro-dissection was performed after pathologic assessment. DNA was isolated from FFPE tissue using the AllPrep DNA/RNA FFPE Kit.

The TCR originated in a person aged 60-79 years with lung adenocarcinoma. The sample was FFPE lung adenocarcinoma in situ tissue. Read against the paper, the sample's cell subset or site label means: preinvasive adenocarcinoma in situ (AIS). Recombination connected TRBV4-1 to TRBJ1-3; the D region possibly corresponds to TRBD1 (6 bases align). The CDR3 protein sequence reads: CASSQDQGPGNTIYF. The sequence in DNA is TGCGCCAGCAGCCAAGATCAGGGGCCTGGAAACACCATATATTTT.